This paragraph reports one TCR beta chain. The data derive from a study of blood T cell repertoires in COVID-19. Trimming removed 2 bases from V and 5 bases from J, with 13 bases in between. The CDR3 consists of 16 residues. CDR1 LNHDA and CDR2 SQIVND come from the germline V gene (reference sequence). In the original workflow: Amplification of reference gene primers was used by the study to estimate nucleated cell counts. Here immunoSEQ multiplex PCR was the method, and the copy in TCRdb shows in-frame clones only, minus some. Clone size and V and J calls were adopted from that table, with D and trimming inferred from the DNA. Of around 470,000 clones listed, approximately 89% are singletons.

The TCR originated in a man aged 18 to 29 with COVID-19, enrolled during active disease. V and J are TRBV19 and TRBJ1-6; D is possibly TRBD1 (6 bases). Sequenced: peripheral blood. As DNA, the CDR3 is TGTGCCAGTAGTATAACAGGGAGTACCGATAATTCACCCCTCCACTTT. Protein product: CASSITGSTDNSPLHF.